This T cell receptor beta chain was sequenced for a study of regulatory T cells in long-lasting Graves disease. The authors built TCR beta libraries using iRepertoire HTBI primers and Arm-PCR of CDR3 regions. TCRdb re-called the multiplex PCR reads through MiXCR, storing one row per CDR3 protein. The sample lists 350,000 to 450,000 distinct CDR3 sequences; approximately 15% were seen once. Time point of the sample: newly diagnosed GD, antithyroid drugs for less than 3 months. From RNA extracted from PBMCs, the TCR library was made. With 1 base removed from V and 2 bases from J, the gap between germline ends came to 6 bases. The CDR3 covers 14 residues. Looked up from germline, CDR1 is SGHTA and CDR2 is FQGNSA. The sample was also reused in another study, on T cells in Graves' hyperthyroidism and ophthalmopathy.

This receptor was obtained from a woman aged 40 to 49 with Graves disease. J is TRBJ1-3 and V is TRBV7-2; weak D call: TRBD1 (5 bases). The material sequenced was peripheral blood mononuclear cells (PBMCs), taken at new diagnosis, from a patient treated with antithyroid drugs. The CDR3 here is CASSLVTAGNTIYF. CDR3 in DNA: TGTGCCAGCAGCTTAGTGACAGCTGGAAACACCATATATTTT. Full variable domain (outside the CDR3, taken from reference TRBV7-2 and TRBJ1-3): GAGVSQSPSNKVTEKGKDVELRCDPISGHTALYWYRQSLGQGLEFLIYFQGNSAPDKSGLPSDRFSAERTGGSVSTLTIQRTQQEDSAVYLCASSLVTAGNTIYFGEGSWLTVV.